Listed here are 23 T cell receptor beta chains from one sample, sequenced in a study of blood T cell repertoires in COVID-19 (dated by TCRdb to about 2020). Library preparation employed the immunoSEQ multiplex PCR assay. TCRdb limited this immuneACCESS table to in-frame rearrangements with V and J called. A share of clones is missing; checked studies link under half to unresolved V genes, and the rest is unexplained. The sample table holds more than 300,000 clones, of which 88% were seen once. The ten most abundant clones make up 6% to 8.5% of the sample. The sequencing sample was made of peripheral blood. These receptors were taken from a woman aged 70-85 years with COVID-19, enrolled during active disease.

The chain couples TRBV4-3 to TRBJ1-1, with no clear D. The CDR3 length is 13 residues. CDR1 is LGHNA and CDR2 is YSLEER in the germline V gene. V shed 0 bases and J shed 8 bases, with 10 bases lying between them. CDR3 protein: CASSQDYKSEAFF. CDR3 coding DNA: TGCGCCAGCAGCCAAGATTACAAATCCGAAGCTTTCTTT.

J is TRBJ2-5 and V is TRBV5-1; 7 nucleotides align to TRBD2. Germline CDR1 SGHRS, CDR2 YFSETQ. V lost 2 bases and J lost 3; bases outside the gene matches: 4. The CDR3 sequence is 14 residues long. For the CDR3, the DNA is TGCGCCAGCAGCTTTTATGGGGGGGAAGAGACCCAGTACTTC. The encoded protein is CASSFYGGEETQYF.

This rearrangement joins TRBV2 to TRBJ1-2; possibly TRBD1 for D (6 bases). V was trimmed by 2 bases and J by 2 bases, leaving 12 bases between them. This CDR3 comprises 15 residues. Germline CDR1 and CDR2: SNHLY and FYNNEI. The chain's CDR3 is CASSESGGLNYGYTF. CDR3 nucleotide sequence: TGTGCCAGCAGTGAATCGGGGGGCCTAAACTATGGCTACACCTTC.

V is TRBV10-3 and J is TRBJ2-1; the D gene is possibly TRBD2 (5 bases). V was shortened by 10 bases and J by 2 bases, with 15 bases between the two germline ends. Germline V CDR1 and CDR2: ENHRY, SYGVKD. The CDR3 contains 14 residues. This chain's CDR3 is CATLGGGTYNEQFF. DNA for the CDR3: TGTGCCACCCTCGGAGGAGGAACCTACAATGAGCAGTTCTTC.

The rearrangement uses TRBV18 and TRBJ1-6; no clear D. This CDR3 is 14 amino acids long. CDR1 KGHSH and CDR2 LQKENI come from the germline V gene. Trimming took 5 bases from V and 9 from J, leaving 14 bases between them. CDR3 amino acids: CASSLEREASPLHF. As DNA, the CDR3 is TGTGCCAGCTCATTGGAGAGGGAGGCTTCACCCCTCCACTTT.

In this sample, this clone turned up once. The chain couples TRBV18 to TRBJ2-7, with 10 bases lining up with TRBD1. CDR1 and CDR2 from the germline V gene are KGHSH and LQKENI. The CDR3 loop spans 14 amino acids. The ends lost 3 bases at V and 9 bases at J; junction bases unmatched: 8. The CDR3 is CASSPGTGEVGQYF. The CDR3 DNA reads TGTGCCAGCTCACCCGGGACAGGGGAAGTCGGGCAGTACTTC.

The CDR3 DNA is TGTGCCACCAGCAGACAGGGGGCTAATCAGCCCCAGCATTTT. It specifies CATSRQGANQPQHF. The rearrangement uses TRBV15 and TRBJ1-5; 8 bases fit TRBD1. The germline gives CDR1 LNHNV, CDR2 YYDKDF (reference sequence). CDR3 length equals 14 residues. Trimming cost V 2 bases and J 4 bases; bases outside gene matches: 1.

The chain joins TRBV5-6 to TRBJ2-7; possible D gene TRBD1, 5 bases. Trimming pared 3 bases from V and 7 bases from J, leaving 8 bases between. Germline V gene sequence: CDR1 SGHDT, CDR2 YYEEEE. The CDR3 has 11 amino acids. This chain's CDR3 is CASSSGWEQYF. Written as DNA, the CDR3 is TGTGCCAGCAGCTCAGGGTGGGAGCAGTACTTC.

This chain connects TRBV24-1 to TRBJ1-1; TRBD1 agrees at 8 bases. The CDR3 sequence is 14 residues long. The V gene end was trimmed by 5 bases and the J gene end by 12 bases; junction bases not matched to a gene: 13. Per the germline V gene, CDR1 is KGHDR and CDR2 is SFDVKD. DNA for the CDR3: TGTGCCACCAGTGCCGGGACCCTTACAGGGGGGACTTTCTTT. The encoded protein is CATSAGTLTGGTFF.

This sequence joins TRBV9 and TRBJ2-2; 7 bases are shared with TRBD2. This CDR3 has 16 residues. With V trimmed by 4 bases and J by 5 bases, 11 bases remained unmatched. From germline, CDR1 is SGDLS and CDR2 YYNGEE. The CDR3 protein is CASSPQAGFETGELFF. The CDR3 nucleotides read TGTGCCAGCAGCCCTCAAGCGGGGTTCGAGACCGGGGAGCTGTTTTTT.

V and J are TRBV7-2 and TRBJ1-2; 11 nucleotides align to TRBD1. V shed 5 bases and J 3 bases; nucleotides not matched to a gene: 2. Germline V CDR1 and CDR2: SGHTA, FQGNSA. The CDR3 sequence is 14 residues long. CDR3 in DNA: TGTGCCAGCAGCCTGGGACAGGGGGACTATGGCTACACCTTC. This codes for CASSLGQGDYGYTF.

The chain joins TRBV18 to TRBJ2-7; weak D call: TRBD2 (6 bases). The germline gives CDR1 KGHSH, CDR2 LQKENI. V was pared by 3 bases and J by 1 base, with 16 bases between. This CDR3 is built from 16 residues. CDR3 in amino acids: CASSPSGGFNSYEQYF. CDR3 DNA: TGTGCCAGCTCACCGTCAGGAGGGTTCAATTCCTACGAGCAGTACTTC. The variable domain in full, with the rest retrieved from reference TRBV18 and TRBJ2-7, is NAGVMQNPRHLVRRRGQEARLRCSPMKGHSHVYWYRQLPEEGLKFMVYLQKENIIDESGMPKERFSAEFPKEGPSILRIQQVVRGDSAAYFCASSPSGGFNSYEQYFGPGTRLTVT.

The chain employs TRBV5-1 and TRBJ1-1; possibly TRBD1 for D (6 bases). V was shortened by 2 bases and J by 4 bases, with 15 bases between the two germline ends. The CDR3 is 15 residues long. Germline loops: CDR1 SGHRS, CDR2 YFSETQ. The CDR3 reads CASSFTGTPTTEAFF. CDR3 coding DNA: TGCGCCAGCAGCTTCACAGGGACGCCGACCACTGAAGCTTTCTTT. The full variable domain, completed using reference TRBV5-1 and TRBJ1-1, is KAGVTQTPRYLIKTRGQQVTLSCSPISGHRSVSWYQQTPGQGLQFLFEYFSETQRNKGNFPGRFSGRQFSNSRSEMNVSTLELGDSALYLCASSFTGTPTTEAFFGQGTRLTVV.

The chain recombines TRBV21-1 with TRBJ2-3; TRBD2 is taken as the D call from the table, unchecked against the DNA. TRBV21-1 is a pseudogene. This CDR3 contains 20 residues. The CDR3 DNA sequence: TGTGCCAGCAGCAAAGTGAAGATTAGGACTAGCGGGGGATGTGGAGATACGCAGTATTTT. It specifies CASSKVKIRTSGGCGDTQYF.

V and J are TRBV20-1 and TRBJ1-1; D perhaps matches TRBD1 (5 bases). Germline assignment: CDR1 DFQATT and CDR2 SNEGSKA (reference sequence). V was clipped by 3 bases and J by 0 bases, with 8 bases between them. The CDR3 sequence is 13 residues long. CDR3 residues: CSASRGLNTEAFF. The CDR3 DNA sequence: TGCAGTGCTAGTAGGGGTCTGAACACTGAAGCTTTCTTT.

The chain joins TRBV19 to TRBJ2-7, with TRBD2 as a possible D gene (5 bases). Trimming shortened V by 6 bases and J by 3 bases, and 21 bases separated the two germline ends. Germline V lookup: CDR1 LNHDA, CDR2 SQIVND (reference sequence). The CDR3 has 16 amino acids. The CDR3 coding sequence is TGTGCCAGTAGGCCCGGGATAAAGGTAGGAAGCTACGAGCAGTACTTC. Translating gives CASRPGIKVGSYEQYF.

The rearrangement uses TRBV5-6 and TRBJ2-5; possibly TRBD2 for D (6 bases). The CDR3 totals 14 residues. The germline CDR1 and CDR2 sequences are SGHDT and YYEEEE. The V end was cut by 1 base, the J end by 2 bases, with 9 bases between. In nucleotides, the CDR3 is TGTGCCAGCAGCTTGATAGGACTACAAGAGACCCAGTACTTC. Amino acid sequence: CASSLIGLQETQYF.

The CDR3 nucleotides are TGTGCCAGCAGCTTCCCTATAGCGGGGCTGTACAATGAGCAGTTCTTC. Translating it yields CASSFPIAGLYNEQFF. The V call is TRBV9, the J call TRBJ2-1, with 8 bases that match TRBD2. CDR1 is SGDLS, CDR2 YYNGEE, per germline. Trimming took 4 bases from V and 4 from J; bases not matched to a gene: 10. The CDR3 sequence is 16 residues long.

The chain links TRBV10-1 to TRBJ2-1, with 7 bases that match TRBD2. V gave up 1 base and J gave up 8 bases; unmatched junction bases: 8. The length of the CDR3 is 15 residues. CDR1 is WNHNN and CDR2 is SYGVQD in the germline V gene (reference sequence). This chain's CDR3 is CASSELGLGWDEQFF. In nucleotides, the CDR3 is TGCGCCAGCAGTGAGTTAGGACTAGGGTGGGATGAGCAGTTCTTC.

The chain has TRBV6-6 and TRBJ1-2; D may be TRBD1 (6 bases). Germline V gene data show CDR1 as MNHNY and CDR2 as SVGAGI (reference sequence). V gave up 5 bases and J gave up 8 bases, with 12 bases separating them. The CDR3 is 12 residues long. The CDR3 sequence: CASSRDTGGYTF. CDR3 in DNA: TGTGCCAGCAGTCGGGACACAGGGGGCTACACCTTC.

The chain couples TRBV20-1 to TRBJ2-1; 7 bases are shared with TRBD1. In germline, CDR1 is DFQATT, CDR2 SNEGSKA (reference sequence). This CDR3 region has 13 residues. The V and J ends lost 3 bases and 5 bases, in that order; junction bases with no gene match: 4. CDR3 region: CSASDGTDNEQFF. DNA for the CDR3: TGCAGTGCTAGTGATGGGACAGACAATGAGCAGTTCTTC.

The V gene is TRBV5-4, the J gene TRBJ2-7; TRBD2 agrees at 8 bases. The trim removed 1 base at V and 5 bases at J, leaving 2 bases unmatched. This CDR3 has 13 residues. Germline values: CDR1 SGHNT, CDR2 YYREEE (reference sequence). CDR3 bases: TGTGCCAGCAGCTTGCGGGGGGGGAACGAGCAGTACTTC. Translation gives CASSLRGGNEQYF.

The chain has TRBV6-5 and TRBJ2-3; D perhaps matches TRBD2 (6 bases). Trimming left V 2 bases short and J 0 bases short, with 6 bases between. Per the germline V gene, CDR1 is MNHEY and CDR2 is SVGAGI. This CDR3 is 14 amino acids long. The DNA of the CDR3 is TGTGCCAGCAGTTACAGCGGGAGCACAGATACGCAGTATTTT. Residues: CASSYSGSTDTQYF.